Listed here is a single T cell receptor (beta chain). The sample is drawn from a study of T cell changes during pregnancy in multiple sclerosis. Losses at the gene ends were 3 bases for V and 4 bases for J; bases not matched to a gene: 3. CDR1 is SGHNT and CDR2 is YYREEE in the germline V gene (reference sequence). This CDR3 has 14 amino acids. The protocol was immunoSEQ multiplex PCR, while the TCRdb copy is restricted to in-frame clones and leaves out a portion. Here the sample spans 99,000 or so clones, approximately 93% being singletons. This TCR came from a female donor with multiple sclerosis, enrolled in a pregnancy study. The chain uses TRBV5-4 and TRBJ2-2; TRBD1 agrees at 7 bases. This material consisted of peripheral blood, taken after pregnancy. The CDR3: CASSYYRGTGELFF. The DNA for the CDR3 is TGTGCCAGCAGCTACTACAGGGGCACCGGGGAGCTGTTTTTT.